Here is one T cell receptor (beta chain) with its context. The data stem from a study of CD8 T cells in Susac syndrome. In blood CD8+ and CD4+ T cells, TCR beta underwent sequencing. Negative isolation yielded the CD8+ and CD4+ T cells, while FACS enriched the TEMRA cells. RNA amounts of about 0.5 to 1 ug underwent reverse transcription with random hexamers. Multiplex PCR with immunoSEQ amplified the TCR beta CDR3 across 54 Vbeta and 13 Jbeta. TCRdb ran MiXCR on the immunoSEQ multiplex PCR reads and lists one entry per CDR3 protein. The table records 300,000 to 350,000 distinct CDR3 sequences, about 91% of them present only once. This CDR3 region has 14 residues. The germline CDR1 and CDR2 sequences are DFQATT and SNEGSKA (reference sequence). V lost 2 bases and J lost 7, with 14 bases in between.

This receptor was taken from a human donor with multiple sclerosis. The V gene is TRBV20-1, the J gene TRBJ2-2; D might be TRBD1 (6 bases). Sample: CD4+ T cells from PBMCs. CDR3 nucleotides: TGCAGTGCTAGACGCGCCAGGGGCGGCGGGGAGCTGTTTTTT. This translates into CSARRARGGGELFF.